This T cell receptor beta chain was identified in a study of tumor and adjacent non-tumor tissue in lung cancer. Study-wide context: Stage I to III disease affected 10 men and 5 women aged 31 to 76. On average, productive TCRbeta reads reached about 4.17 million per sample.

A modified ARM-PCR protocol with three rounds of nested PCR amplified TCRbeta. TCRdb re-derived calls from the multiplex PCR reads in MiXCR, one entry per CDR3 protein. This table holds approximately 120,000 distinct CDR3 sequences, more than 60% found once. General study findings and limits: Tumor tissue had significantly higher TCR diversity than normal lung. Normal lung showed higher cumulative top 100 clone frequency than tumor.

The template was RNA from unsorted bulk tissue. As to this clonotype: Its antigen is not known.

Germline lookup yields CDR1 DFQATT and CDR2 SNEGSKA (reference sequence). This CDR3 is 13 amino acids long. The V and J genes are TRBV20-1 and TRBJ1-5, with TRBD1 matching 7 bases. The source is a woman aged 55-69 years with non-small cell lung cancer. Sequencing was done on a sample of lung tumor tissue. CDR3 nucleotide sequence: TGCAGAGCCGACGACAGGGTTGGTCAGCCCCAGCATTTT. This sequence encodes CRADDRVGQPQHF.